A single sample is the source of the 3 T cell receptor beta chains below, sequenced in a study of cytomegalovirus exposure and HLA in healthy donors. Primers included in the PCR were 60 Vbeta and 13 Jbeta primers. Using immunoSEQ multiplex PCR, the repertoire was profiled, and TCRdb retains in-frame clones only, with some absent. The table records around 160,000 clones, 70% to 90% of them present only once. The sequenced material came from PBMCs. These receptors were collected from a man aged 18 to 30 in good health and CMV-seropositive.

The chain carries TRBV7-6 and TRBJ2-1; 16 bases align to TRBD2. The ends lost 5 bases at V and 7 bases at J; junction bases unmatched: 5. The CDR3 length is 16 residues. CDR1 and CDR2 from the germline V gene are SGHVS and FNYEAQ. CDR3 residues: CASSKGLAGGQNEQFF. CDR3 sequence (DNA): TGTGCCAGCAGCAAGGGACTAGCGGGGGGGCAAAATGAGCAGTTCTTC.

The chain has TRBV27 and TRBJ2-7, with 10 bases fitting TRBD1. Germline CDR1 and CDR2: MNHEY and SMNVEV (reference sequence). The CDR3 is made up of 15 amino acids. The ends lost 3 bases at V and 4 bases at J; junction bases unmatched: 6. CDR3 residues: CASSFPGQGIYEQYF. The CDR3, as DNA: TGTGCCAGCAGTTTTCCGGGACAGGGGATATACGAGCAGTACTTC.

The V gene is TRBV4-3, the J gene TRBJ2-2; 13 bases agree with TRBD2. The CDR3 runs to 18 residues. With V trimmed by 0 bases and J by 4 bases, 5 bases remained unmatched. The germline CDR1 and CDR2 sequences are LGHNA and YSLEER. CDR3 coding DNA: TGCGCCAGCAGCCAAGAGCAACTAGCGGGGGGGAGCACCGGGGAGCTGTTTTTT. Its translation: CASSQEQLAGGSTGELFF.